This TCR beta chain was sequenced in a study of T-cell reconstitution after alpha-beta-depleted transplantation in children. As concerns this clonotype: No antigen is known for it.

Preparation of the TCRbeta library involved a method that used unique molecular identifiers. A single record per CDR3 protein comes from TCRdb applying MiXCR to the PCR reads. The repertoire includes hundreds of thousands of distinct CDR3 sequences, 13% of them detected once, and approximately 0.8% sits in the top ten. This CDR3 has 15 residues. Germline V lookup: CDR1 LGHDT, CDR2 YNNKEL (reference sequence). V was clipped by 0 bases and J by 5 bases, with 13 bases between them. Study-level findings and limits: There were some patients whose high TCRbeta diversity at day 60 came from surviving recipient T cells and thymic progenitors. It was newly produced T cells that mostly accounted for T-cell counts and diversity one year after transplant.

The TCR originated in a girl under 10 years old with congenital amegakaryocytic thrombocytopenia, due to receive a stem cell transplant. The specimen comprised PBMCs, sampled before TCRalphabeta/CD19-depleted stem cell transplant. The rearrangement uses TRBV3-1 and TRBJ2-5, with D perhaps matching TRBD2 (6 bases). The CDR3 sequence is CASSQDLTGVETQYF. CDR3 nucleotide sequence: TGTGCCAGCAGCCAAGACCTGACGGGGGTGGAGACCCAGTACTTC.